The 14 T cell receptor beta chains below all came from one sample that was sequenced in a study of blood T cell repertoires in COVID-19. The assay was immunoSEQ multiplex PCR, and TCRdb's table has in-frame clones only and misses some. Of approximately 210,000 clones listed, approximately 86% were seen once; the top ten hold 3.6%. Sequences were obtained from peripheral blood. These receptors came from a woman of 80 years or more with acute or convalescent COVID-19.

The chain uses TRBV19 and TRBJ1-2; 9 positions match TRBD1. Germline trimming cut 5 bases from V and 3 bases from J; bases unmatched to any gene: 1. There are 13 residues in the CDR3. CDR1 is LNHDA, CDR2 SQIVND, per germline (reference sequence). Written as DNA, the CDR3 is TGTGCCAGTAGTCGGACAGGGGACTATGGCTACACCTTC. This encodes CASSRTGDYGYTF.

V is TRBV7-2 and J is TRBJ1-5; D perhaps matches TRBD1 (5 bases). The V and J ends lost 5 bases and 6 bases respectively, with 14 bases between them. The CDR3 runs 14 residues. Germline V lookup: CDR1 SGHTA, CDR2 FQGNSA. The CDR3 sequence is CASSTPGGGQPQHF. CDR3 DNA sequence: TGTGCCAGCAGCACCCCCGGGGGGGGTCAGCCCCAGCATTTT. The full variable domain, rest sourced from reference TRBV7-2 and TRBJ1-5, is GAGVSQSPSNKVTEKGKDVELRCDPISGHTALYWYRQSLGQGLEFLIYFQGNSAPDKSGLPSDRFSAERTGGSVSTLTIQRTQQEDSAVYLCASSTPGGGQPQHFGDGTRLSIL.

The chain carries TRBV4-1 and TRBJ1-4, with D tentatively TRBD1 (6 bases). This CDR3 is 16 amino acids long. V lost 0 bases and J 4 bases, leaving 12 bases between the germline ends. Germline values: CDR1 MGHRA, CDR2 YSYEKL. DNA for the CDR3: TGCGCCAGCAGCCAAGAGGCTTCAGGGGTTAATGAAAAACTGTTTTTT. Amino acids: CASSQEASGVNEKLFF.

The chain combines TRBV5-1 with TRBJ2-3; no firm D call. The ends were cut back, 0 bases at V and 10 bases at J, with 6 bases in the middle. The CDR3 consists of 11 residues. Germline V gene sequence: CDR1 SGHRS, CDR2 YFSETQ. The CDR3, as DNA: TGCGCCAGCAGCTTGGGACTTGCGCAGTATTTT. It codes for CASSLGLAQYF.

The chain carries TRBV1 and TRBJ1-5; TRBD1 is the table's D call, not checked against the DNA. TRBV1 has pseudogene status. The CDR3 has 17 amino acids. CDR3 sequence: CTSSPLLRDSRNQPQHF. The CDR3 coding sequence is TGCACCAGCAGCCCTCTTCTCCGGGACAGTCGGAATCAGCCCCAGCATTTT.

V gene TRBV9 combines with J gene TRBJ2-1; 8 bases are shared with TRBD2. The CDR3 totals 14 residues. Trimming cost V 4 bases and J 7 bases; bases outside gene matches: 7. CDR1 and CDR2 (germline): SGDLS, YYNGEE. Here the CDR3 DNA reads TGTGCCAGCAGCCCCGGACTAGCTAGGAATGAGCAGTTCTTC. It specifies CASSPGLARNEQFF.

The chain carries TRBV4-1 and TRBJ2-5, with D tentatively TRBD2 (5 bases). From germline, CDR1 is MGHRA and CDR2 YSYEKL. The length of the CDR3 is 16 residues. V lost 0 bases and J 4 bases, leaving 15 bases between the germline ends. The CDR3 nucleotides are TGCGCCAGCAGCCAAGAAGGTACCCTGAGCGGAGAGACCCAGTACTTC. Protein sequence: CASSQEGTLSGETQYF.

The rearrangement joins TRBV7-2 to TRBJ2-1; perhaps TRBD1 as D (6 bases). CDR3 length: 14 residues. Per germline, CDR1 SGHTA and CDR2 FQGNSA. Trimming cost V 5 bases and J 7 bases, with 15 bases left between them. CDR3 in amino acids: CASSQVQGGNEQFF. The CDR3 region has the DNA TGTGCCAGCAGCCAAGTACAGGGTGGGAATGAGCAGTTCTTC.

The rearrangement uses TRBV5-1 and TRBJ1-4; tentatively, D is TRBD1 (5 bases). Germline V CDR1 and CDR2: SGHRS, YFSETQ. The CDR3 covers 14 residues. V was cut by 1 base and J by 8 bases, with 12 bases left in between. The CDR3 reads CASSLRSGGEKLFF. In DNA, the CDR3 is TGCGCCAGCAGCTTGAGATCCGGGGGGGAAAAACTGTTTTTT. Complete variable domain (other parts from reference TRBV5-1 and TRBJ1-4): KAGVTQTPRYLIKTRGQQVTLSCSPISGHRSVSWYQQTPGQGLQFLFEYFSETQRNKGNFPGRFSGRQFSNSRSEMNVSTLELGDSALYLCASSLRSGGEKLFFGSGTQLSVL.

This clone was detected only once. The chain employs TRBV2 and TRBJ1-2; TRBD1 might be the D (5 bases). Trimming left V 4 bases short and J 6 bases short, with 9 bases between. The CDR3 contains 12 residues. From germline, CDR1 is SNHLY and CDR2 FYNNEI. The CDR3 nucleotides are TGTGCCAGCAGTGCCTACAGGAATGGCTACACCTTC. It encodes CASSAYRNGYTF.

CDR3 protein: CASSLGPGSMYGYTF. Here the CDR3 DNA reads TGTGCCAGCAGCTTAGGGCCAGGGTCTATGTATGGCTACACCTTC. V usage is TRBV7-3 and J usage is TRBJ1-2, with TRBD1 as a possible D gene (5 bases). The V gene lost 2 bases and the J gene lost 5 bases, with 15 bases spanning the gap. The V gene's germline CDR1 is SGHTA and CDR2 FQGTGA. This CDR3 spans 15 amino acids.

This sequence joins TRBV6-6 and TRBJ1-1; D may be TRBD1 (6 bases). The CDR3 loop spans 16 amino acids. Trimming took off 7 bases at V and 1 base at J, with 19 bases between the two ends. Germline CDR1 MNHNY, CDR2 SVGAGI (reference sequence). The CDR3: CASTRSGASGNTEAFF. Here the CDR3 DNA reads TGTGCCAGCACTCGATCAGGGGCTTCGGGGAACACTGAAGCTTTCTTT.

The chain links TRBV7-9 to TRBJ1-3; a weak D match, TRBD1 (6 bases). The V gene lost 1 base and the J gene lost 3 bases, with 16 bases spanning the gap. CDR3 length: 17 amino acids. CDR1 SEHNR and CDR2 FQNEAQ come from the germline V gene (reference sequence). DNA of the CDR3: TGTGCCAGCAGCTTAGGGGGGCAGGGAGTTGTTGGAAACACCATATATTTT. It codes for CASSLGGQGVVGNTIYF.

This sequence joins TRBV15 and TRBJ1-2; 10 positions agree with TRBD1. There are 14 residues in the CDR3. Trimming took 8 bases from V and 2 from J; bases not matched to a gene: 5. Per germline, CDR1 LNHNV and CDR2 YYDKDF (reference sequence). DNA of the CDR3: TGTGCCACCGCAATGGACAGGGGGAACTATGGCTACACCTTC. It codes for CATAMDRGNYGYTF.